The sequence of this T cell receptor beta chain was determined in a study of cytomegalovirus exposure and HLA in healthy donors. Study observations and caveats: Later analysis demonstrated an association between a missense DCLRE1C variant and TCR beta V- and J-gene trimming.

The sample holds one count of this clone. The antigen is undetermined. The CDR3 spans 13 residues. Germline V CDR1 and CDR2: LGHNT, FRNRAP. V lost 5 bases and J lost 6, with 11 bases in between. The PCR employed 60 Vbeta primers together with 13 Jbeta primers. Profiled with immunoSEQ multiplex PCR; TCRdb holds only in-frame clones, not every one. Here the sample spans 200,000 to 250,000 clones, approximately 80% being singletons. The origin of this receptor is a woman between 25 and 40 years old in good health and CMV-seronegative. The sequencing sample was made of PBMCs. V gene TRBV12-5 combines with J gene TRBJ1-5, with D tentatively TRBD1 (5 bases). The CDR3 protein is CASGKRGSQPQHF. In nucleotides, the CDR3 is TGTGCTAGTGGTAAAAGGGGCAGTCAGCCCCAGCATTTT.